What follows are 30 T cell receptor beta chains derived from one specimen sequenced in a study of blood T cells in healthy people across ages. PCR was performed a second time for about 7 to 11 cycles using a sample-barcoded 5' primer and a J-beta primer mix. A single record per CDR3 protein comes from TCRdb applying MiXCR to the 5' RACE reads. The sample carries about 830,000 distinct CDR3 sequences, around two thirds recorded once. The sequenced sample was blood. Every receptor here comes from a man aged 25-45 years in good health.

The V call is TRBV7-2, the J call TRBJ2-7; 8 positions match TRBD1. Germline CDR1 is SGHTA and CDR2 is FQGNSA. Trimming cost V 8 bases and J 3 bases; bases outside gene matches: 6. CDR3 size: 13 residues. The CDR3 loop reads CASGTGSFYEQYF. In DNA, the CDR3 is TGTGCCAGCGGGACAGGATCCTTCTACGAGCAGTACTTC.

The rearrangement joins TRBV7-9 to TRBJ2-7; a possible D gene is TRBD2 (6 bases). CDR1 and CDR2 from the germline V gene are SEHNR and FQNEAQ (reference sequence). CDR3 length equals 16 residues. Trimming took 1 base from V and 1 from J, leaving 14 bases between them. In nucleotides, the CDR3 is TGTGCCAGCAGCTTAGAGGGGAGCGGGCTTTCCTACGAGCAGTACTTC. This sequence encodes CASSLEGSGLSYEQYF. Filled out from reference TRBV7-9 and TRBJ2-7, the complete variable domain reads DTGVSQNPRHKITKRGQNVTFRCDPISEHNRLYWYRQTLGQGPEFLTYFQNEAQLEKSRLLSDRFSAERPKGSFSTLEIQRTEQGDSAMYLCASSLEGSGLSYEQYFGPGTRLTVT.

Turning to this clonotype: This may come from a read error, since a much larger clone is one base off. The chain combines TRBV4-3 with TRBJ1-2, with D maybe TRBD1 (5 bases). The CDR3 runs 18 residues. CDR1 is LGHNA, CDR2 YSLEER, per germline. The CDR3, as DNA: TGCGCCAGCAGCCAAGCCTACGCCCCCAGGGTCCGAGGGTATGGCTGCACCTTC. Its protein product is CASSQAYAPRVRGYGCTF.

The gene calls are TRBV5-1 and TRBJ2-7, with TRBD2 as a possible D gene (7 bases). Germline assignment: CDR1 SGHRS and CDR2 YFSETQ. V was pared by 0 bases and J by 5 bases, with 15 bases between. The CDR3 sequence is 15 residues long. In DNA form, the CDR3 reads TGCGCCAGCAGCTTGGTCGACCTAGGGGGGGACGAGCAGTACTTC. Amino acid sequence: CASSLVDLGGDEQYF. The full variable domain, completed using reference TRBV5-1 and TRBJ2-7, is KAGVTQTPRYLIKTRGQQVTLSCSPISGHRSVSWYQQTPGQGLQFLFEYFSETQRNKGNFPGRFSGRQFSNSRSEMNVSTLELGDSALYLCASSLVDLGGDEQYFGPGTRLTVT.

This sequence joins TRBV9 and TRBJ2-5; TRBD1 aligns across 7 bases. The assigned J gene may be wrong: the sequence end matches TRBJ2-7 better. Germline-derived CDR1 and CDR2 are SGDLS and YYNGEE. The CDR3 runs 15 residues. The CDR3 DNA follows: TGTGCCAGCAGCCCTACAACAGGGGTGGCGTACGAGCAGTACTTC. Its protein is CASSPTTGVAYEQYF.

The chain has TRBV5-1 and TRBJ2-7; TRBD1 matches at 10 bases. Trimming at V came to 0 bases and at J to 0 bases, leaving 3 bases not matched to a gene. This CDR3 has 16 residues. Germline V gene data show CDR1 as SGHRS and CDR2 as YFSETQ. The CDR3 spells CASSLGTGGLSYEQYF. DNA for the CDR3: TGCGCCAGCAGCTTGGGGACAGGGGGGCTCTCCTACGAGCAGTACTTC.

The chain couples TRBV4-2 to TRBJ2-7; D is possibly TRBD2 (6 bases). The CDR3 length is 16 residues. Trimming stripped 3 bases from V and 0 bases from J, with 15 bases between. Germline CDR1 LGHNA, CDR2 YNFKEQ. CDR3 sequence reads: CASSHSSGTLSYEQYF. DNA of the CDR3: TGTGCCAGCAGCCATTCCTCCGGGACTCTCTCCTACGAGCAGTACTTC.

This chain connects TRBV21-1 to TRBJ2-3; TRBD1 is taken as the D call from the table, unchecked against the DNA. TRBV21-1 is recorded as a pseudogene. CDR3 length equals 14 residues. The CDR3 DNA sequence: TGTGCCAGCAGCAATGTAGCGGGGGCGGATACGCAGTATTTT. It codes for CASSNVAGADTQYF.

The chain recombines TRBV29-1 with TRBJ2-2; maybe TRBD2 (5 bases). The germline CDR1 and CDR2 sequences are SQVTM and ANQGSEA. V was pared by 7 bases and J by 6 bases, with 6 bases between. The CDR3 is 10 residues long. This chain's CDR3 is CSASSGELFF. For the CDR3, the DNA is TGCAGCGCTAGCTCCGGGGAGCTGTTTTTT.

The rearrangement uses TRBV27 and TRBJ1-2; maybe TRBD1 (5 bases). Germline V gene lookup returns CDR1 MNHEY and CDR2 SMNVEV (reference sequence). CDR3 length: 18 amino acids. V was trimmed by 0 bases and J by 6 bases, leaving 23 bases between them. The CDR3 spells CASSLSTGRNLLSDGYTF. For the CDR3, the DNA is TGTGCCAGCAGTTTATCAACAGGCAGAAATTTATTGTCAGATGGCTACACCTTC.

This clonotype has only a few counts. J is TRBJ2-4 and V is TRBV27, with TRBD1 as a possible D gene (6 bases). The V end was cut by 5 bases, the J end by 6 bases, with 20 bases between. From germline, CDR1 is MNHEY and CDR2 SMNVEV (reference sequence). This CDR3 has 16 amino acids. Here the CDR3 DNA reads TGTGCCAGCAGTCGGAACAGGGTGCCCTCGTTAAACATTCAGTACTTC. Its protein is CASSRNRVPSLNIQYF.

The chain carries TRBV2 and TRBJ2-7, with D uncertain. The CDR3 is 13 residues long. Germline CDR1 reads SNHLY; CDR2 reads FYNNEI. The V gene lost 6 bases and the J gene lost 3 bases, with 12 bases spanning the gap. CDR3 loop: CASRGKINYEQYF. The DNA for the CDR3 is TGTGCCAGCAGGGGGAAAATAAACTACGAGCAGTACTTC.

In the case of this clonotype: Just one base apart from a much larger clone, this may be a read error. V usage is TRBV12-3 or TRBV12-4 and J usage is TRBJ2-2; D is ambiguous. Trimming removed 7 bases at V and 2 bases at J, with 11 bases between. The CDR3 extends over 14 amino acids. CDR3 sequence (DNA): TGTGCCAGCATAAGGTCATCTAACACCGGGGAGCTGTTTTTT. It is translated as CASIRSSNTGELFF.

The CDR3 DNA reads as TGTGCCAGCAGTGCCGACCTTAACCTTAATGAAAAACTGTTTTTT. Amino acids: CASSADLNLNEKLFF. The J gene is TRBJ1-4, the V gene TRBV25-1; the D is unclear. The V and J ends lost 4 bases and 4 bases respectively, with 13 bases between them. Germline values: CDR1 MGHDK, CDR2 SYGVNS. This CDR3 spans 15 amino acids.

The chain has TRBV20-1 and TRBJ2-7; D is perhaps TRBD1 (5 bases). From germline, CDR1 is DFQATT and CDR2 SNEGSKA (reference sequence). The CDR3 runs 14 residues. Trimming took 3 bases from V and 0 from J, leaving 12 bases between them. Here the CDR3 DNA reads TGCAGTGCTAGCGGGCAGGGTCTCTCCTACGAGCAGTACTTC. It encodes CSASGQGLSYEQYF.

Comment on this clonotype: Compared with germline, one end of the junction differs, possibly owing to a read error. V is TRBV29-1 and J is TRBJ1-1; possible D gene TRBD1, 5 bases. Looked up from germline, CDR1 is SQVTM and CDR2 is ANQGSEA. CDR3 size: 13 residues. CDR3 DNA: TGCAGCGTGTCCGGGACCTTGAACACTGGAGCTTTCTTT. As protein: CSVSGTLNTGAFF.

This clonotype was seen a handful of times. The V gene is TRBV13, the J gene TRBJ2-1; TRBD1 is a possible D gene (5 bases). Germline CDR1 reads PRHDT; CDR2 reads FYEKMQ (reference sequence). The CDR3 extends over 15 amino acids. V lost 0 bases, J lost 6 bases, and 12 bases lay in between. The CDR3 protein is CASSLGVSGFNEQFF. The CDR3 bases are TGTGCCAGCAGCTTAGGAGTGTCAGGGTTCAATGAGCAGTTCTTC.

In this sample, this clonotype turned up a few times. This rearrangement joins TRBV4-3 to TRBJ1-3, with unresolved D. CDR1 and CDR2 (germline): LGHNA, YSLEER. V gave up 0 bases and J gave up 4 bases, with 16 bases separating them. The CDR3 has 17 residues. The CDR3 nucleotides are TGCGCCAGCAGCCAAGATTTCGGCGTCAGCGGGGGAAACACCATATATTTT. Its protein is CASSQDFGVSGGNTIYF.

The rearrangement joins TRBV9 to TRBJ2-3; 9 positions agree with TRBD1. The CDR3 has 16 residues. Trimming at V came to 3 bases and at J to 0 bases, leaving 5 bases not matched to a gene. The germline V gene encodes CDR1 SGDLS and CDR2 YYNGEE. The CDR3 region is CASSGGTGISTDTQYF. CDR3 coding DNA: TGTGCCAGCAGCGGAGGGACAGGGATAAGCACAGATACGCAGTATTTT.

With respect to this clonotype: One junction end does not reproduce the germline sequence, and a read error may be involved. CDR3 in amino acids: CASGLGLRGSTDTQYF. The DNA of the CDR3 is TGCGCCAGCGGCTTGGGATTGCGGGGGAGCACAGATACGCAGTATTTT. The V and J genes are TRBV5-1 and TRBJ2-3, with 7 bases fitting TRBD2. The CDR3 consists of 16 residues. The germline V gene encodes CDR1 SGHRS and CDR2 YFSETQ.

The chain combines TRBV27 with TRBJ2-7, with 11 bases fitting TRBD1. CDR1 and CDR2 (germline): MNHEY, SMNVEV (reference sequence). The CDR3 spans 14 residues. Losses at the gene ends were 5 bases for V and 6 bases for J; bases not matched to a gene: 6. CDR3 amino acids: CASSPGQGESEQYF. Here the CDR3 DNA reads TGTGCCAGCAGTCCGGGACAGGGGGAATCCGAGCAGTACTTC.

The chain employs TRBV6-1 and TRBJ2-3; D is uncertain. There are 14 residues in the CDR3. Germline lookup yields CDR1 MNHNS and CDR2 SASEGT. Deletions cut 0 bases from V and 5 bases from J, with 9 bases between. The DNA of the CDR3 is TGTGCCAGCAGTGAAGCATGGGTTGTAGATACGCAGTATTTT. Amino acids: CASSEAWVVDTQYF.

The chain links TRBV27 to TRBJ2-7; either TRBD1 or TRBD2 may supply D (5 bases each). The CDR3 is made up of 14 amino acids. Germline-derived CDR1 and CDR2 are MNHEY and SMNVEV (reference sequence). The CDR3 DNA follows: TGTGTCACCAACCCGGGACGGGAAATCTACGAGCAGTACTTC. This gives the protein CVTNPGREIYEQYF.

As DNA, the CDR3 is TGTGCCAGCAAAGGAGACAGCCCGCGCGTCGAGCAGTACTTC. Translation gives CASKGDSPRVEQYF. The chain recombines TRBV6-2 or TRBV6-3 with TRBJ2-7, with D perhaps TRBD1 (5 bases). The germline V gene encodes CDR1 MNHEY and CDR2 SVGEGT. Trimming left V 7 bases short and J 6 bases short, with 19 bases between. This CDR3 has 14 amino acids.

The chain links TRBV27 to TRBJ1-5; D not certain. The germline V gene has CDR1 MNHEY and CDR2 SMNVEV (reference sequence). This CDR3 has 13 amino acids. Trimming pared 2 bases from V and 5 bases from J, leaving 7 bases between. The CDR3 sequence: CASSLNQHQPQHF. The CDR3 nucleotides read TGTGCCAGCAGTTTAAACCAACATCAGCCCCAGCATTTT.

The chain carries TRBV15 and TRBJ1-2; D perhaps matches TRBD1 (5 bases). CDR1 LNHNV and CDR2 YYDKDF come from the germline V gene (reference sequence). This CDR3 spans 15 amino acids. V lost 2 bases and J lost 2, with 12 bases in between. CDR3 residues: CATSRPTGLNYGYTF. The CDR3 DNA is TGTGCCACCAGCAGACCTACAGGTCTGAACTATGGCTACACCTTC.

The chain couples TRBV20-1 to TRBJ1-6, with 9 bases matching TRBD1. The CDR3 contains 14 residues. V lost 6 bases, J lost 6 bases, and 6 bases stayed unmatched. CDR1 and CDR2 (germline): DFQATT, SNEGSKA (reference sequence). DNA for the CDR3: TGCAGTGCCCCGACAGGGGGAGGTAATTCACCCCTCCACTTT. This sequence encodes CSAPTGGGNSPLHF.

This clonotype was found once. This rearrangement joins TRBV7-2 to TRBJ2-1; TRBD1 aligns across 8 bases. The J call is doubtful: the DNA matches TRBJ2-7 better. The CDR3 has 14 amino acids. CDR1 is SGHTA and CDR2 is FQGNSA in the germline V gene. The CDR3 DNA follows: TGTGCCAGCAGCATCTTACAGGGGGTCAATGAGCAGTACTTC. This encodes CASSILQGVNEQYF.

The chain employs TRBV4-3 and TRBJ2-3, with a possible D match to TRBD1 (5 bases). Trimming took 1 base from V and 4 from J, leaving 12 bases between them. Germline V gene data show CDR1 as LGHNA and CDR2 as YSLEER. This CDR3 comprises 15 residues. CDR3 DNA sequence: TGCGCCAGCAGCCAAGCCCGGCAGGGCCCAGATACGCAGTATTTT. It yields the protein CASSQARQGPDTQYF.

The CDR3 region is CASSPDPGRGYTF. CDR3 coding DNA: TGTGCCAGCTCACCGGACCCCGGGCGAGGCTACACCTTC. This sequence joins TRBV18 and TRBJ1-2, with D hard to call. V was pared by 3 bases and J by 8 bases, with 13 bases between. CDR1 is KGHSH, CDR2 LQKENI, per germline. The CDR3 extends over 13 amino acids. Looking up the rest from reference TRBV18 and TRBJ1-2 gives the full variable domain: NAGVMQNPRHLVRRRGQEARLRCSPMKGHSHVYWYRQLPEEGLKFMVYLQKENIIDESGMPKERFSAEFPKEGPSILRIQQVVRGDSAAYFCASSPDPGRGYTFGSGTRLTVV.